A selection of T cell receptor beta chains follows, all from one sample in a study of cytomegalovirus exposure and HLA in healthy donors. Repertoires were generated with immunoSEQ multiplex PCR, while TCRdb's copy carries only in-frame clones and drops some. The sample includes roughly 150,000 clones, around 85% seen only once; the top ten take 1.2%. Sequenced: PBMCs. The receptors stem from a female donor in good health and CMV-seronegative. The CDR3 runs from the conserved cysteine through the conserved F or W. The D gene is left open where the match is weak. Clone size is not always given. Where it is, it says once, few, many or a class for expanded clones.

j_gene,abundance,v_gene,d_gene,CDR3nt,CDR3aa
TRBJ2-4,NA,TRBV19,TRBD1,TGTGCCAGTAGTATCGATGGGACAGGTTGGCTTCAGTACTTC,CASSIDGTGWLQYF
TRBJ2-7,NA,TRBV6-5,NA,TGTGCCAGCAGTTACTGGGAGAGGAGCTACGAGCAGTACTTC,CASSYWERSYEQYF
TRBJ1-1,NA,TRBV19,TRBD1,TGTGCCAGTAGTATCCAAAACAGGGGTAACACTGAAGCTTTCTTT,CASSIQNRGNTEAFF
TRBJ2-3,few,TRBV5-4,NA,TGTGCCAGCAGCTTGCCTAGCTTGGATACGCAGTATTTT,CASSLPSLDTQYF
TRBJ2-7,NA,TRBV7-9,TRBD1,TGTGCAACAACACAGGGGCAATTCTACGAGCAGTACTTC,CATTQGQFYEQYF
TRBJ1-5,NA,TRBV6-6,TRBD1,TGTGCCAGCAGTTCACAGGGGGTAGTAGGTCAGCCCCAGCATTTT,CASSSQGVVGQPQHF
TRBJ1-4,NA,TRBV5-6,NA,TGTGCCAGCAGCTGGGGGGGAGTAGTCGATGAAAAACTGTTTTTT,CASSWGGVVDEKLFF
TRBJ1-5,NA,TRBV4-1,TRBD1,TGCGCCAGCAGCCACCGGACAGGACAGAGGGAGAATCAGCCCCAGCATTTT,CASSHRTGQRENQPQHF
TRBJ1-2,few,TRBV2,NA,TGTGCCAGCTCGGGCCAGGGCTATGGCTACACCTTC,CASSGQGYGYTF
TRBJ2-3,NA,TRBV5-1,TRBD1,TGCGCCAGCAGCCAGGGACAGGGTTACACAGATACGCAGTATTTT,CASSQGQGYTDTQYF
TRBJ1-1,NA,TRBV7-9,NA,TGTGCCAGCAGCTTCCCCAGGGCATACACTGAAGCTTTCTTT,CASSFPRAYTEAFF
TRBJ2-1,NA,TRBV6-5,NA,TGTGCCAGCAGTTACTCTGGGACTCTTAACAATGAGCAGTTCTTC,CASSYSGTLNNEQFF
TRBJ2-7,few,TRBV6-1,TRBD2,TGTGCCAGCCCTGGGCTAGCGGAATACGAGCAGTACTTC,CASPGLAEYEQYF
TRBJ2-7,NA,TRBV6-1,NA,TGTGCCAGCAGTGAAGCTTGGGGTCAGGGCGTATCCGAGCAGTACTTC,CASSEAWGQGVSEQYF
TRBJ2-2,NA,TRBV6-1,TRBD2,TGTGCCAGCATCATAAGCGGGGTAGGGGAGCTGTTTTTT,CASIISGVGELFF
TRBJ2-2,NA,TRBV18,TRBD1,TGTGCCAGCTCACCGGGGACAGGGAGTTCTTCCGGGGAGCTGTTTTTT,CASSPGTGSSSGELFF
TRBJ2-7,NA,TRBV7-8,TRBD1,TGTGCCAGCCTACTAATGAGAGGACAGGGGGCGTACGAGCAGTACTTC,CASLLMRGQGAYEQYF
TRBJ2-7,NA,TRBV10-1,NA,TGCGCCAGCAGTGAAAGGCTCGGGAATCGGGACGAGCAGTACTTC,CASSERLGNRDEQYF
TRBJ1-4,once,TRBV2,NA,TGTGCCAGCAGTGAAGGAGGGCGGGAAAAACTGTTTTTT,CASSEGGREKLFF
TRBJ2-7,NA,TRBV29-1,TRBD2,TGCAGCGCTGGGGGGGAAGGGAAAAACTACGAGCAGTACTTC,CSAGGEGKNYEQYF
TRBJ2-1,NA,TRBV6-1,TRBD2,TGTGCCAGCAGTGAAGCGATACTAGCGGGAGTGAATGAGCAGTTCTTC,CASSEAILAGVNEQFF
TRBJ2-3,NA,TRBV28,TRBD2,TGTGCCAGCAGCACTAGCGGGGACACAGATACGCAGTATTTT,CASSTSGDTDTQYF
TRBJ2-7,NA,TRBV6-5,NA,TGTGCCAGCAGTTACTCGACTTTCTACGAGCAGTACTTC,CASSYSTFYEQYF
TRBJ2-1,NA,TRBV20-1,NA,TGCAGTGCTAGAGCATACAATGAGCAGTTCTTC,CSARAYNEQFF
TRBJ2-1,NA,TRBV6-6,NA,TGTGCCAGCAGCCGCGGAGGGTCCTACAATGAGCAGTTCTTC,CASSRGGSYNEQFF
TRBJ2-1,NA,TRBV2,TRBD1,TGTGCCAGCAGAGAGAGACTTTCGACAGGGGGCTACAATGAGCAGTTCTTC,CASRERLSTGGYNEQFF
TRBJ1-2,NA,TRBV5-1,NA,TGCGCCAGCAGCTTGGAACGGGGAGGCTATGGCTACACCTTC,CASSLERGGYGYTF
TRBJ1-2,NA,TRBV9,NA,TGTGCCAGCAGCGCGACAGGAAACTATGGCTACACCTTC,CASSATGNYGYTF
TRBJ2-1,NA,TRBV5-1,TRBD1,TGCGCCAGCAGCAAGGGACAGGGTTACAATGAGCAGTTCTTC,CASSKGQGYNEQFF
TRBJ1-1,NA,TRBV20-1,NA,TGCAGTGGTTCCCGCAGGACTGAAGCTTTCTTT,CSGSRRTEAFF
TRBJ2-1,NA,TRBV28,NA,TGTGCCAGCAGTTTAGGGGCAGTAAACAATGAGCAGTTCTTC,CASSLGAVNNEQFF
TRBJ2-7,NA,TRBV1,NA,TGCACCAGCAGCCAAGTTTATACTAGCGGACCTTCCTACGAGCAGTACTTC,CTSSQVYTSGPSYEQYF
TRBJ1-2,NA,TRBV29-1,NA,TGCAGCGTCGGGGGTTATGCCAGGGCCTATGGCTACACCTTC,CSVGGYARAYGYTF
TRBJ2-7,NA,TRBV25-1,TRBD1,TGTGCCAGCAGCATTAACAGGGGGAGCTCCTACGAGCAGTACTTC,CASSINRGSSYEQYF
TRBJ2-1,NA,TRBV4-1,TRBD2,TGCGCCAGCAGCCCGGGACTAGCGGGAGACGAGCAGTTCTTC,CASSPGLAGDEQFF
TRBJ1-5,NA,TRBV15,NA,TGTGCCACCAGCAGGGAAACAAGGGGGAGCAATCAGCCCCAGCATTTT,CATSRETRGSNQPQHF
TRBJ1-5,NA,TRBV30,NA,TGTGCCTGGAGTAGCGGGGCTAATCAGCCCCAGCATTTT,CAWSSGANQPQHF
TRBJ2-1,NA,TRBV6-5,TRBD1,TGTGCCAGCAGTTTGCTGGACAGGGACACTGGGAATGAGCAGTTCTTC,CASSLLDRDTGNEQFF
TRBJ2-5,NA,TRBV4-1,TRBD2,TGCGCCAGCAGCGACGGGGGGGTTGAAGAGACCCAGTACTTC,CASSDGGVEETQYF
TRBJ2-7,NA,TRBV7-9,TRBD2,TGTGCCAGCAGCTTAGATTGGGGGGGCTACGAGCAGTACTTC,CASSLDWGGYEQYF
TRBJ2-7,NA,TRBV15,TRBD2,TGTGCCACCAGCAGAGCCGGGGGGGCTTCTTACGAGCAGTACTTC,CATSRAGGASYEQYF
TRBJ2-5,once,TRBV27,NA,TGTGCCAGCAGTCCTAGTCCCCAGGGGAGCCAAGAGACCCAGTACTTC,CASSPSPQGSQETQYF
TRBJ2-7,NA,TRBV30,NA,TGTGCCTGGCGGCGGGCGACGATCCCCGAGCAGTACTTC,CAWRRATIPEQYF
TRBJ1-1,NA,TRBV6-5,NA,TGTGCCAGCAGTAAACGGGGGGGTGGTACTGAAGCTTTCTTT,CASSKRGGGTEAFF
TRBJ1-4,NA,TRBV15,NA,TGTGCCACCAGCAGAGTCCGGAAGGGGGAAAAACTGTTTTTT,CATSRVRKGEKLFF